Below, 2 T cell receptor beta chains from the same sample are listed, as sequenced in a study of control samples from healthy donors and cancer patients (dated by TCRdb to 2019 to 2021). Preparation of the library involved the immunoSEQ multiplex PCR assay. Entries here come from immuneACCESS through TCRdb and include only in-frame sequences with V and J called. Some clones fail to appear in such tables; in the studies checked, an unresolved V gene covers under half of the shortfall, and the cause of the remainder is unknown. The sample profile shows 100,000 to 150,000 clones; about 93% of them were found once. The ten largest clones add up to around 2.3% of the sample. The specimen was blood. These receptor sequences come from a man in his forties or fifties in good health.

The chain combines TRBV11-2 with TRBJ1-6; D unclear. This CDR3 has 14 residues. The V end was cut by 4 bases, the J end by 5 bases, with 9 bases between. Per germline, CDR1 SGHAT and CDR2 FQNNGV. The CDR3 DNA reads as TGTGCCAGCAGCTCATCGAGGAATAATTCACCCCTCCACTTT. Translation: CASSSSRNNSPLHF.

The chain employs TRBV6-5 and TRBJ2-7; D remains ambiguous. In germline, CDR1 is MNHEY, CDR2 SVGAGI. V lost 6 bases to trimming and J lost 5 bases, with 17 bases between them. The CDR3 has 14 residues. CDR3 nucleotides: TGTGCCAGCAGCCGCGGCTGGGGTGCGGACGAGCAGTACTTC. It is translated as CASSRGWGADEQYF.